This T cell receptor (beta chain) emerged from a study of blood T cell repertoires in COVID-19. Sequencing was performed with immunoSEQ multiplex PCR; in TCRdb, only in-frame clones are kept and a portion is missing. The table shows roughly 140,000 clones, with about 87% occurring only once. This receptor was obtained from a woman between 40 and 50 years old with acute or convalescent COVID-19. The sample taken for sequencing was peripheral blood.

The CDR3 sequence: CASSLGTGEVYGYTF. CDR3 nucleotide sequence: TGTGCCAGCAGTCTGGGGACAGGGGAAGTCTATGGCTACACCTTC. The chain couples TRBV28 to TRBJ1-2, with 10 bases aligning to TRBD1. V lost 5 bases and J lost 4; bases outside the gene matches: 7. The CDR3 runs to 15 residues. From germline, CDR1 is MDHEN and CDR2 SYDVKM.